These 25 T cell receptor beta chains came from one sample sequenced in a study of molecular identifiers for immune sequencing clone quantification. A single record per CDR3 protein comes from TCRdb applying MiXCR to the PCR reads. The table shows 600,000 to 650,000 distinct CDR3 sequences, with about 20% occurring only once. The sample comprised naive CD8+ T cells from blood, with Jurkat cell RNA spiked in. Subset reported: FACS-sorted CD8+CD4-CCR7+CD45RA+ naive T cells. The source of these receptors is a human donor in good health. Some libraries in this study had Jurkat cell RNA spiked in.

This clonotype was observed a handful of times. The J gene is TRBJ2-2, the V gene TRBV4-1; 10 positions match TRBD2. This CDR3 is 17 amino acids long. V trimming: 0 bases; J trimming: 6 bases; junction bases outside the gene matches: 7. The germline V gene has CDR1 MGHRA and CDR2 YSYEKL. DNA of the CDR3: TGCGCCAGCAGCCAAGATCGGCTAGCGGGAGTATCCGGGGAGCTGTTTTTT. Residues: CASSQDRLAGVSGELFF.

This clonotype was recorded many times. CDR3 protein: CASSDFRRGYEQYF. The CDR3 nucleotides read TGTGCCAGCAGTGATTTCCGAAGGGGCTACGAGCAGTACTTC. This chain uses TRBV6-1 with TRBJ2-7; D is possibly TRBD1 (5 bases). The V end lost 3 bases, the J end lost 3 bases, and 12 bases lay between the germline ends. This CDR3 contains 14 residues. Germline loops: CDR1 MNHNS, CDR2 SASEGT.

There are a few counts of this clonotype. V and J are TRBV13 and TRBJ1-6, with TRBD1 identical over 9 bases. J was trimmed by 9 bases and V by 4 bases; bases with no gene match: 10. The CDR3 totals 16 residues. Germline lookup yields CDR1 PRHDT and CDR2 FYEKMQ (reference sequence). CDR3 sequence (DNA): TGTGCCAGCAGCTCAGGGGGGACAGGGTTTATTTCACCCCTCCACTTT. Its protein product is CASSSGGTGFISPLHF.

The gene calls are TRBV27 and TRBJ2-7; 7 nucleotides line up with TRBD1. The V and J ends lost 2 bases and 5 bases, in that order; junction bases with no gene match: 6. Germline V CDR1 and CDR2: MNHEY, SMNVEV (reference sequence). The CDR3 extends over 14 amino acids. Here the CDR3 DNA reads TGTGCCAGCAGTTTAGGGGACAGTATGCACGAGCAGTACTTC. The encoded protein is CASSLGDSMHEQYF.

CDR3 nucleotides: TGCGCCAGCAGCCAAGAGAAAGCGGGAGGGCCCTACAATGAGCAGTTCTTC. It yields the protein CASSQEKAGGPYNEQFF. V and J are TRBV4-3 and TRBJ2-1; 10 bases fit TRBD2. This CDR3 spans 17 amino acids. Germline V gene data show CDR1 as LGHNA and CDR2 as YSLEER. Losses at the gene ends were 0 bases for V and 2 bases for J; bases not matched to a gene: 4.

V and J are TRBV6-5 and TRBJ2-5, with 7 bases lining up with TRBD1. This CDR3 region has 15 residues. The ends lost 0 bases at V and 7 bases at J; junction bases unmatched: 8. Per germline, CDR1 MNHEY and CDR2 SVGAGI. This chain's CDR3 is CASSYSGTEEGTQYF. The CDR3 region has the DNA TGTGCCAGCAGTTACTCGGGGACAGAGGAAGGGACCCAGTACTTC.

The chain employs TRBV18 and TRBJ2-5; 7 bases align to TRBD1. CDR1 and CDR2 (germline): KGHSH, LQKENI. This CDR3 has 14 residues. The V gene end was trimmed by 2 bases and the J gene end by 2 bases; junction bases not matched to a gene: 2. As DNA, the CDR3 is TGTGCCAGCTCACCAGCACAGGGGCAAGAGACCCAGTACTTC. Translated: CASSPAQGQETQYF.

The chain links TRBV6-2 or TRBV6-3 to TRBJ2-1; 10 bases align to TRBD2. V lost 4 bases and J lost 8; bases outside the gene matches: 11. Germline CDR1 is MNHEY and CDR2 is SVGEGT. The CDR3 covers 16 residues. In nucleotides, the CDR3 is TGTGCCAGCAGTTTCGACCTAGCGGGGGTTGGGGATGAGCAGTTCTTC. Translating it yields CASSFDLAGVGDEQFF.

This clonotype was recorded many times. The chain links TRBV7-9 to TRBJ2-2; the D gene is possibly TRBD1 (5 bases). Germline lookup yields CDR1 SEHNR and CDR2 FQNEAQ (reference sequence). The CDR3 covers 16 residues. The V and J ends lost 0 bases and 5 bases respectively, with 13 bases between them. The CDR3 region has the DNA TGTGCCAGCAGCTTAGCGCTAAAGGGGAATACCGGGGAGCTGTTTTTT. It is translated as CASSLALKGNTGELFF.

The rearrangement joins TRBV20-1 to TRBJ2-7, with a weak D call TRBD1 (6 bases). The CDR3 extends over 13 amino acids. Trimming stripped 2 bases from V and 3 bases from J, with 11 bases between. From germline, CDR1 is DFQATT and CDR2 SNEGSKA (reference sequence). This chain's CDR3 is CSARNRQDYEQYF. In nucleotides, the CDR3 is TGCAGTGCTAGAAATCGACAGGACTACGAGCAGTACTTC.

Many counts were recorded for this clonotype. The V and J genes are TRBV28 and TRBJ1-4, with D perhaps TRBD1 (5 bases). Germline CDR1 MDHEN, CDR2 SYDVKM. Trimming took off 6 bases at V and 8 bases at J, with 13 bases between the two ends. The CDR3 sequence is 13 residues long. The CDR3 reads CASRPWGSEKLFF. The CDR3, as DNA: TGTGCCAGCAGACCGTGGGGGAGCGAAAAACTGTTTTTT.

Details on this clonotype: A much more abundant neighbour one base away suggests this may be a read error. CDR3 sequence (DNA): TGCAGTGCTAGAAAAGCCACAAACATTCAGTACTTC. This codes for CSARKATNIQYF. The chain uses TRBV20-1 and TRBJ2-4; no clear D gene. The V gene's germline CDR1 is DFQATT and CDR2 SNEGSKA (reference sequence). The CDR3 spans 12 residues.

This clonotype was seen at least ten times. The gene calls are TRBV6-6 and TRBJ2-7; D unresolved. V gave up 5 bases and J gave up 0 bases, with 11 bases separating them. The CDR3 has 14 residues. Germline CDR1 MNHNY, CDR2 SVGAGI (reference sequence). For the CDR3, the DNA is TGTGCCAGCAGTCCCGGTCCGCGCTCCTACGAGCAGTACTTC. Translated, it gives CASSPGPRSYEQYF.

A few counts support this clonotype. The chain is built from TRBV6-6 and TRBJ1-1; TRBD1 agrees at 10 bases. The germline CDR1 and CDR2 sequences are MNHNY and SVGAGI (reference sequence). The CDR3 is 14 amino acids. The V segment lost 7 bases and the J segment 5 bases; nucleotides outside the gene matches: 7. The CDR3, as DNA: TGTGCCAGCAACCCATCGGGACAGGGGACTGAAGCTTTCTTT. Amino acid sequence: CASNPSGQGTEAFF.

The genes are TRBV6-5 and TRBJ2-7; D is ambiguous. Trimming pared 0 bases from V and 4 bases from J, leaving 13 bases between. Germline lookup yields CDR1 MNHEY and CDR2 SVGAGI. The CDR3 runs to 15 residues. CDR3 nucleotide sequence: TGTGCCAGCAGTTACTCGATTGGGGTAGCTTACGAGCAGTACTTC. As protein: CASSYSIGVAYEQYF.

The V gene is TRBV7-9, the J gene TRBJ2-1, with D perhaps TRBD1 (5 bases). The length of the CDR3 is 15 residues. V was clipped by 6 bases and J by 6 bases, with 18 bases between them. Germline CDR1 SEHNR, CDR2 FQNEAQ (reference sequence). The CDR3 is CASRQLLPGANEQFF. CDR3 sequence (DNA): TGTGCCAGCAGACAACTACTCCCTGGGGCCAATGAGCAGTTCTTC.

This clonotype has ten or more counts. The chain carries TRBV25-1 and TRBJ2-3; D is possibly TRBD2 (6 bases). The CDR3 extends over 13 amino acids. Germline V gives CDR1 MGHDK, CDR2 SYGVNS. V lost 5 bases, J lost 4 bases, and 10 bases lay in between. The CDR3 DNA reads TGTGCCAGCAGTCGGGGGATCGCAGATACGCAGTATTTT. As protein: CASSRGIADTQYF.

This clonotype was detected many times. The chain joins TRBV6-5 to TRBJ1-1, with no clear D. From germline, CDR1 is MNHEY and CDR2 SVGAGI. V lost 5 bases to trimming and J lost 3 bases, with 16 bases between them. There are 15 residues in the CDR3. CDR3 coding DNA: TGTGCCAGCAGTCCTCGGGTCCAGTTGGACACTGAAGCTTTCTTT. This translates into CASSPRVQLDTEAFF.

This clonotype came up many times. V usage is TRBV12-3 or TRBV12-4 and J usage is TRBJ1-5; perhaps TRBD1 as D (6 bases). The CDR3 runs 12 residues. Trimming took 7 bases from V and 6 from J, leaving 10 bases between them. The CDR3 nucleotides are TGTGCCAGCACCCAGGGGTTTCAGCCCCAGCATTTT. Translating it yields CASTQGFQPQHF.

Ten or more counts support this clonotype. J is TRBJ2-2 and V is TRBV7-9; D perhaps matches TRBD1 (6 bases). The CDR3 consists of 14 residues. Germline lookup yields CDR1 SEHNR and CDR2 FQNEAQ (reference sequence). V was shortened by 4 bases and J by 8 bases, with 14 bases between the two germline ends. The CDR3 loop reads CASSYPGVTGELFF. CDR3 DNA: TGTGCCAGCAGCTATCCAGGGGTAACTGGGGAGCTGTTTTTT.

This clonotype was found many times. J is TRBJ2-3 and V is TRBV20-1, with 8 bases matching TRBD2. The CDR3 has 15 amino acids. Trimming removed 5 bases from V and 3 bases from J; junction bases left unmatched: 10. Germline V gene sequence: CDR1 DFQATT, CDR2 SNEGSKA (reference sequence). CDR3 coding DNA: TGCAGTGCTCCCAGTGGTAGCGGGGTGACAGATACGCAGTATTTT. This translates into CSAPSGSGVTDTQYF.

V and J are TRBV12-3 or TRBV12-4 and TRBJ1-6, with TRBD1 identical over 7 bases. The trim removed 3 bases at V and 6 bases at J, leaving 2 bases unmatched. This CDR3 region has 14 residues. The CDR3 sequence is CASSLTGFNSPLHF. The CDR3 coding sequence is TGTGCCAGCAGTTTGACAGGGTTTAATTCACCCCTCCACTTT.

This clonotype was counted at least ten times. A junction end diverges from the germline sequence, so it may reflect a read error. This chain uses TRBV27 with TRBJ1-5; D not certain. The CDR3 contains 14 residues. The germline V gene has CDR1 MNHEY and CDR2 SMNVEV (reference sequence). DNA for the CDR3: TGTGCCAGCAGCTTATTAGGGCCAAATCAGCCCCAGCATTTT. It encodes CASSLLGPNQPQHF.

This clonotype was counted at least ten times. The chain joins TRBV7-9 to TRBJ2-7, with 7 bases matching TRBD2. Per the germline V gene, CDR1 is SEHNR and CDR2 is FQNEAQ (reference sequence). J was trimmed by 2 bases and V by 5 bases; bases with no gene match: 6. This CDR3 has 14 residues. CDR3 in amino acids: CASSASGTTYEQYF. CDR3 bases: TGTGCCAGCAGCGCCTCCGGGACTACCTACGAGCAGTACTTC.

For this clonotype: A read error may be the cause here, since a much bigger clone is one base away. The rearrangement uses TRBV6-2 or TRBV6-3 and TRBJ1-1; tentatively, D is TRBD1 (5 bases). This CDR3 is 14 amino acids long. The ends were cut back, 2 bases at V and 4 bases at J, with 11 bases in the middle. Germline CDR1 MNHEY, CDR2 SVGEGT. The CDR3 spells CASSYDRRCTEAFF. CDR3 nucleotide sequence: TGTGCCAGCAGTTACGACAGACGATGCACTGAAGCTTTCTTT.